These 15 T cell receptor beta chains were all obtained from the same sample, sequenced in a study of blood T cell repertoires in COVID-19. Sequencing used immunoSEQ multiplex PCR; TCRdb keeps in-frame clones, though not all of them. The data show some 97,000 clones, about 89% seen once. Sequences were obtained from peripheral blood. These receptor sequences come from a man between 50 and 59 years old with active COVID-19.

The gene calls are TRBV9 and TRBJ1-1; TRBD1 might be the D (5 bases). Germline CDR1 SGDLS, CDR2 YYNGEE. Trimming cost V 0 bases and J 0 bases, with 15 bases left between them. The CDR3 has 17 amino acids. The CDR3 reads CASSVASTGALNTEAFF. For the CDR3, the DNA is TGTGCCAGCAGCGTAGCTTCAACAGGAGCTTTGAACACTGAAGCTTTCTTT.

This chain connects TRBV5-4 to TRBJ1-2; D is undetermined. There are 13 residues in the CDR3. V was cut by 2 bases and J by 2 bases, with 7 bases left in between. CDR1 is SGHNT, CDR2 YYREEE, per germline (reference sequence). CDR3 region: CASSLSLNYGYTF. In DNA form, the CDR3 reads TGTGCCAGCAGCTTATCCTTAAACTATGGCTACACCTTC.

This clone came up once. The CDR3 DNA reads as TGTGCCAGCAGCTTCGCTGGTGGCGGGCTCACAGATACGCAGTATTTT. This sequence encodes CASSFAGGGLTDTQYF. The chain combines TRBV5-6 with TRBJ2-3; a weak D match, TRBD2 (5 bases). Trimming pared 2 bases from V and 2 bases from J, leaving 15 bases between. Germline CDR1 is SGHDT and CDR2 is YYEEEE. This CDR3 comprises 16 residues.

V is TRBV10-3 and J is TRBJ1-5; no definite D call. The CDR3 spans 15 residues. V was trimmed by 5 bases and J by 4 bases, leaving 15 bases between them. Germline lookup yields CDR1 ENHRY and CDR2 SYGVKD. The DNA of the CDR3 is TGTGCCATCAGTTTTATCGGGAAGTCAAATCAGCCCCAGCATTTT. This sequence encodes CAISFIGKSNQPQHF.

This chain joins TRBV5-4 and TRBJ1-2; tentatively, D is TRBD1 (6 bases). Trimming shortened V by 1 base and J by 7 bases, and 11 bases separated the two germline ends. The CDR3 is 13 residues long. The germline V gene has CDR1 SGHNT and CDR2 YYREEE (reference sequence). CDR3 bases: TGTGCCAGCAGCTTGAACAGGGCTGGTGGCTACACCTTC. Protein sequence: CASSLNRAGGYTF.

V gene TRBV24-1 combines with J gene TRBJ1-2, with D unresolved. The germline gives CDR1 KGHDR, CDR2 SFDVKD. This CDR3 region has 13 residues. Trimming stripped 3 bases from V and 8 bases from J, with 12 bases between. CDR3: CATSDPTLRGYTF. DNA of the CDR3: TGTGCCACCAGTGATCCTACTTTACGAGGCTACACCTTC.

The V gene is TRBV9, the J gene TRBJ2-4, with TRBD2 matching 8 bases. Germline values: CDR1 SGDLS, CDR2 YYNGEE. The CDR3 runs to 14 residues. J gave up 6 bases and V 5 bases, and 7 bases lay outside the gene matches. The DNA for the CDR3 is TGTGCCAGCAGTCCGAGCGGGAGAGGAAACATTCAGTACTTC. It yields the protein CASSPSGRGNIQYF.

This chain links TRBV14 with TRBJ2-1; 9 bases align to TRBD1. This CDR3 contains 17 residues. The germline V gene encodes CDR1 SGHDN and CDR2 FVKESK. Losses at the gene ends were 0 bases for V and 6 bases for J; bases not matched to a gene: 9. The CDR3 reads CASSQDIWDRDGNEQFF. The DNA for the CDR3 is TGTGCCAGCAGCCAAGATATTTGGGACAGGGATGGCAATGAGCAGTTCTTC.

The chain is built from TRBV10-3 and TRBJ2-1, with a weak D call TRBD1 (6 bases). The germline gives CDR1 ENHRY, CDR2 SYGVKD. The CDR3 extends over 16 amino acids. The V end was cut by 2 bases, the J end by 5 bases, with 16 bases between. DNA of the CDR3: TGTGCCATCAGTGAGGCTAGGCAGGGGAACGACAATGAGCAGTTCTTC. Its translation is CAISEARQGNDNEQFF.

This chain connects TRBV24-1 to TRBJ2-7; 7 nucleotides line up with TRBD1. There are 15 residues in the CDR3. With 8 bases clipped from V and 3 bases from J, the junction kept 12 bases outside the gene matches. The germline V gene encodes CDR1 KGHDR and CDR2 SFDVKD. The CDR3 DNA follows: TGTGCCACCAACGCCCCTAAGACAGGGAACTACGAGCAGTACGTC. This codes for CATNAPKTGNYEQYV.

The chain couples TRBV11-3 to TRBJ2-1, with 9 bases identical to TRBD2. J was trimmed by 10 bases and V by 3 bases; bases with no gene match: 7. Germline CDR1 reads SGHNT; CDR2 reads YENEEA. CDR3 length equals 14 residues. CDR3 bases: TGTGCCAGCAGCTTGCCGGGACTAGCAAGCGAGCAGTTCTTC. It encodes CASSLPGLASEQFF.

V usage is TRBV7-2 and J usage is TRBJ2-7, with TRBD1 matching over 8 bases. The CDR3 has 14 amino acids. After removal of 8 bases from V and 0 bases from J, the junction contained 6 bases not matched to a gene. CDR1 and CDR2 (germline): SGHTA, FQGNSA. DNA of the CDR3: TGTGCCAGCGGGCGGGACAGGACCTCCTACGAGCAGTACTTC. It is translated as CASGRDRTSYEQYF.

The chain uses TRBV19 and TRBJ2-2; 7 bases line up with TRBD2. CDR1 and CDR2 from the germline V gene are LNHDA and SQIVND (reference sequence). CDR3 size: 14 residues. J lost 3 bases, V lost 10 bases, and 8 bases had no gene match. In DNA, the CDR3 is TGTGCCATCCGGCCGAGCGGGGACACCGGGGAGCTGTTTTTT. Amino acids: CAIRPSGDTGELFF.

This clone came up once. The rearrangement joins TRBV2 to TRBJ1-1, with a possible D match to TRBD1 (6 bases). The CDR3 covers 15 residues. Germline CDR1 is SNHLY and CDR2 is FYNNEI. V dropped 5 bases and J dropped 4 bases, with 17 bases sitting between them. CDR3 nucleotide sequence: TGTGCCAGCAGTCTCCAGGCAGGGGCGGGCACTGAAGCTTTCTTT. Translated: CASSLQAGAGTEAFF.

This sequence joins TRBV15 and TRBJ2-5, with 13 bases aligning to TRBD2. The V gene end was trimmed by 5 bases and the J gene end by 6 bases; junction bases not matched to a gene: 3. Germline CDR1 and CDR2: LNHNV and YYDKDF (reference sequence). CDR3 length: 14 residues. The CDR3 coding sequence is TGTGCCACCAGCCGGACTAGCGGGGGACAGACCCAGTACTTC. Its translation: CATSRTSGGQTQYF.